This note documents a single TCR beta chain sequence. This may be a read error, as it is one base from a much larger clone. Germline CDR1 reads LNHDA; CDR2 reads SQIVND (reference sequence). CDR3 size: 15 residues. From the 5' RACE reads, TCRdb called clonotypes with MiXCR, one entry per CDR3 protein. The sample lists some 10,000 distinct CDR3 sequences, 20% to 25% seen once, with around two fifths in the top ten. The sample originates from a study of spatial heterogeneity in lung cancer. This sample's time point: blood at routine non-recurrence follow-up after resection. The input material, whole RNA from tumor, nontumor lung or frozen PBMC, was sequenced unsorted.

Material: PBMCs, obtained at follow-up. The rearrangement joins TRBV19 to TRBJ2-5, with unresolved D. The source is a male donor with early-stage non-small cell lung cancer. CDR3 sequence reads: CASSPQQWSQEIQYF. The CDR3 coding sequence is TGTGCCAGTAGCCCCCAACAGTGGAGCCAAGAGATCCAGTACTTC.